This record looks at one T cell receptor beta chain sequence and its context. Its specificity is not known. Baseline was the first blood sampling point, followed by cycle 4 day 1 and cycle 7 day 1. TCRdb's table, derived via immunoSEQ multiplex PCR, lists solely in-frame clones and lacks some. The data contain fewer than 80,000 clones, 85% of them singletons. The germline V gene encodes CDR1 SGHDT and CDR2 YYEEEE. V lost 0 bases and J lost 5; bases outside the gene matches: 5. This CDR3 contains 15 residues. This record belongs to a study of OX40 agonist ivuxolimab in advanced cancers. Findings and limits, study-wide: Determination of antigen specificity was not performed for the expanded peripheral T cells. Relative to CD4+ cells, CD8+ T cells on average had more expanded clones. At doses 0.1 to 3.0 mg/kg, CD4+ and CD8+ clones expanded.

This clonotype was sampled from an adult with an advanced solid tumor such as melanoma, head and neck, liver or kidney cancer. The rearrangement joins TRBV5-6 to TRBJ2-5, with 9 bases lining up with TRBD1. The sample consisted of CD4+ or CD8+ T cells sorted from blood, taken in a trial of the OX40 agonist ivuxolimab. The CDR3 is CASSLGTGTGETQYF. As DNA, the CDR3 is TGTGCCAGCAGCTTGGGAACCGGGACAGGGGAGACCCAGTACTTC.